The present T cell receptor beta chain was sequenced within a study of PD-1 blockade in classical Hodgkin lymphoma. The ends lost 0 bases at V and 1 base at J; junction bases unmatched: 15. The CDR3 sequence is 20 residues long. Germline V gene sequence: CDR1 MNHNS, CDR2 SASEGT. Note on this clone: As yet, its antigen is unknown.

The repertoire was sequenced with immunoSEQ multiplex PCR; TCRdb's copy has only in-frame clones and lacks some. The top ten hold about 0.88% of the sample, which has 10,000 to 15,000 clones, around 83% seen once. Notes on the study in general: Individuals who commenced nivolumab within less than 1 year of ASCT were excluded. TCR diversity at baseline was reported to be reduced in newly diagnosed patients relative to healthy donors. Complete responders had baseline diversity similar to newly diagnosed patients.

The time point: cycle 4 day 1 (C4D1), after less than 7 weeks of nivolumab. Each and every patient relapsed after autologous stem cell transplantation, and patients got differing brentuximab vedotin exposure. Purified CD4+ T cells were obtained from thawed PBMCs through magnetic negative selection. The clonotype originates from a human donor with classical Hodgkin lymphoma. The specimen comprised CD4+ T cells from blood, sampled before the fourth cycle of nivolumab. The chain joins TRBV6-1 to TRBJ2-3, with 8 bases fitting TRBD2. CDR3 amino acids: CASSEALAPSGGLRTDTQYF. The DNA for the CDR3 is TGTGCCAGCAGTGAAGCCTTAGCCCCCAGCGGGGGCCTTCGCACAGATACGCAGTATTTT.